This record concerns one TCR beta chain sequence. The data derive from a study of blood T cell repertoires in COVID-19. As for the study in general: Italy, Spain and the United States were the sources of the convalescent and acute COVID-19 samples.

Only in-frame clones appear in the TCRdb table, and some are missing; sequencing was by immunoSEQ multiplex PCR. In the table there are 150,000 or so clones, around four fifths of which are singletons. Cohort 3 donors counted as recovered after two negative PCRs, clearance, or resolved symptoms. The CDR3 extends over 13 amino acids. In germline, CDR1 is SGHAT, CDR2 FQDESV (reference sequence). V was shortened by 1 base and J by 11 bases, with 14 bases between the two germline ends. V and J are TRBV11-1 and TRBJ1-1; maybe TRBD1 (6 bases). The specimen sequenced was PBMCs or T cells enriched from blood (not recorded which). This clonotype was sampled from a woman aged 60-75 years who had recovered from COVID-19. The CDR3 nucleotides are TGTGCCAGCAGCTTAGGTCGGGGGGCAAAGGCTTTCTTT. It encodes CASSLGRGAKAFF.